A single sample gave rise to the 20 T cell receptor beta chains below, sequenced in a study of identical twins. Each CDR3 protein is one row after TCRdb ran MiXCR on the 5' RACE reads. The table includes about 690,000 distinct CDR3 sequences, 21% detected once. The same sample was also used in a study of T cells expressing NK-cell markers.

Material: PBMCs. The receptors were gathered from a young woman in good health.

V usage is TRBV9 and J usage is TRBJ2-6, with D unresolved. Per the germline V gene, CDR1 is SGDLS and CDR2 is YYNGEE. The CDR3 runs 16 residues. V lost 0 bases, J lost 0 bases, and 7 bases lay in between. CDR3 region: CASSVDPFSGANVLTF. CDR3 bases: TGTGCCAGCAGCGTAGACCCTTTCTCTGGGGCCAACGTCCTGACTTTC.

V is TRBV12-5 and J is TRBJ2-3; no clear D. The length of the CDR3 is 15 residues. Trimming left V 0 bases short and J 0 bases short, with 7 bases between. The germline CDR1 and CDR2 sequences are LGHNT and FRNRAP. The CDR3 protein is CASGLVGYSTDTQYF. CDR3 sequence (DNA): TGTGCTAGTGGTTTGGTAGGGTACAGCACAGATACGCAGTATTTT.

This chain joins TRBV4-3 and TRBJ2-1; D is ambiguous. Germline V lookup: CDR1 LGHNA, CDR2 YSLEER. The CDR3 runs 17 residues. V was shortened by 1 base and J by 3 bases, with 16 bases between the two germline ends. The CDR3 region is CASSQGLAGLHYNEQFF. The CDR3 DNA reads TGCGCCAGCAGCCAAGGACTCGCAGGCCTACACTACAATGAGCAGTTCTTC.

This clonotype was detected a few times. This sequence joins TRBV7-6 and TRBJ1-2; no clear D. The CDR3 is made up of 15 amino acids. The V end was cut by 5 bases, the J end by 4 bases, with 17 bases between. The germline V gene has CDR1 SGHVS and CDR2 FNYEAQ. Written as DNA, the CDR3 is TGTGCCAGCAGCCCAAGTCAGAGCGCCTCCTATGGCTACACCTTC. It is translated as CASSPSQSASYGYTF.

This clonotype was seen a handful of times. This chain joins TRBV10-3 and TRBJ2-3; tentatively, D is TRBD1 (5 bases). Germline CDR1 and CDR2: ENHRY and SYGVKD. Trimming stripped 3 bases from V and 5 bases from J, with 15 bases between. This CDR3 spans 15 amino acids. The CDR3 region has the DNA TGTGCCATCAGTGACGCAGGGTCAATTGGAGATACGCAGTATTTT. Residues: CAISDAGSIGDTQYF.

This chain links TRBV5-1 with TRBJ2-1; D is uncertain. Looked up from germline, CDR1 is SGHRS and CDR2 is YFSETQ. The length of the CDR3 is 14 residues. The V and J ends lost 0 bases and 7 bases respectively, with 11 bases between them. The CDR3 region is CASSLENVGNEQFF. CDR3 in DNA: TGCGCCAGCAGCTTGGAGAACGTCGGGAATGAGCAGTTCTTC.

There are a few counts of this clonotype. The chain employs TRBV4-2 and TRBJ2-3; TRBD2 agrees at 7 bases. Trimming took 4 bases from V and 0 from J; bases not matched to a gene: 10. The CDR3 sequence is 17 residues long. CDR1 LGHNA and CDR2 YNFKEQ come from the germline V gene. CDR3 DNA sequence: TGTGCCAGCAGCCCCAGGAGGCGGGGGAATAGCACAGATACGCAGTATTTT. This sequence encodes CASSPRRRGNSTDTQYF.

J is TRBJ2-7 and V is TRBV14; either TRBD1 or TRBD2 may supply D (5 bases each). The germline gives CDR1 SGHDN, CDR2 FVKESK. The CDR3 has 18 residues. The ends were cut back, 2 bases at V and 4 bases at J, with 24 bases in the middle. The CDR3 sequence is CASSQSAFIGWGMYEQYF. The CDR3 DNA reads TGTGCCAGCAGCCAATCCGCATTTATAGGATGGGGGATGTACGAGCAGTACTTC.

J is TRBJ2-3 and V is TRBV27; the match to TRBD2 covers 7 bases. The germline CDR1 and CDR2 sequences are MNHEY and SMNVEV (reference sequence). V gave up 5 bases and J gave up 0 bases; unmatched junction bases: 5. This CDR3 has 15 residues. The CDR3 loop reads CASSHGLGSTDTQYF. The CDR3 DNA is TGTGCCAGCAGTCACGGACTAGGTAGCACAGATACGCAGTATTTT.

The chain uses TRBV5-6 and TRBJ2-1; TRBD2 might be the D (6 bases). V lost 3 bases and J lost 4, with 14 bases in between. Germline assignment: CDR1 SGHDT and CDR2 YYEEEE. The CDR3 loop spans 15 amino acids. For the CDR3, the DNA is TGTGCCAGCAGCTCCCGGGAGCCCTATTACAATGAGCAGTTCTTC. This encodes CASSSREPYYNEQFF.

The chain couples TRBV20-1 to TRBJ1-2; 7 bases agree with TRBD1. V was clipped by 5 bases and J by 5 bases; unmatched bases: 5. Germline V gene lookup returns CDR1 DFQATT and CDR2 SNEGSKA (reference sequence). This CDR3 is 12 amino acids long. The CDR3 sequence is CSADQGGYGYTF. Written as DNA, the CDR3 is TGCAGTGCTGATCAGGGGGGGTATGGCTACACCTTC.

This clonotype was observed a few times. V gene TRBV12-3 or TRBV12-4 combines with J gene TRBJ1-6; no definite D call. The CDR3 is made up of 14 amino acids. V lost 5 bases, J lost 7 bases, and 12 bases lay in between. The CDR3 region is CASSGRRTNSPLHF. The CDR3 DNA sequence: TGTGCCAGCAGTGGACGAAGGACCAATTCACCCCTCCACTTT.

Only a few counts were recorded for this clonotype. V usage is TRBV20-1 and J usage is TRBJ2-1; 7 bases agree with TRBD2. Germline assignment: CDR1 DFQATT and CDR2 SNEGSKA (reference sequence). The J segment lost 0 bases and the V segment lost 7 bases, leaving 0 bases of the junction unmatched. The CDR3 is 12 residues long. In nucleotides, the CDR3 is TGCAGTGGACTAGCCTCCTACAATGAGCAGTTCTTC. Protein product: CSGLASYNEQFF.

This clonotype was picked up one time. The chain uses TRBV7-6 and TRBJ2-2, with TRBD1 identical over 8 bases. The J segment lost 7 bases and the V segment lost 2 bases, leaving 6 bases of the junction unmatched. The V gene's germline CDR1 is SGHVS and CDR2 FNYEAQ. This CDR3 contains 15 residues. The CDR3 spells CASSLFQGQVGELFF. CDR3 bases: TGTGCCAGCAGCTTATTCCAGGGACAGGTCGGGGAGCTGTTTTTT. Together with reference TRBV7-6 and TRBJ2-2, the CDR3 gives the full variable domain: GAGVSQSPRYKVTKRGQDVALRCDPISGHVSLYWYRQALGQGPEFLTYFNYEAQQDKSGLPNDRFSAERPEGSISTLTIQRTEQRDSAMYRCASSLFQGQVGELFFGEGSRLTVL.

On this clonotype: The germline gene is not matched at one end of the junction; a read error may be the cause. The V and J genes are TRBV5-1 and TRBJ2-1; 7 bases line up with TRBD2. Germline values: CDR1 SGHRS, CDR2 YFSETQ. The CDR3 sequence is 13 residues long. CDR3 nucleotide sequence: TGCGCCAGCAGCACCTGGGACTACGATGAGCAGTTCTTC. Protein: CASSTWDYDEQFF.

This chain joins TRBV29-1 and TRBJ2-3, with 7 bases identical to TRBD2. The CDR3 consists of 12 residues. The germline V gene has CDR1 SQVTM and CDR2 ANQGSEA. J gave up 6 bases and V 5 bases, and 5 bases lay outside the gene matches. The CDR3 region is CSVFTSADTQYF. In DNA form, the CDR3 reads TGCAGCGTTTTTACTAGCGCGGATACGCAGTATTTT.

As DNA, the CDR3 is TGTGCCATCAACCGACAGGGGAGTGGTTCCTACGAGCAGTACTTC. Residues: CAINRQGSGSYEQYF. V usage is TRBV10-3 and J usage is TRBJ2-7; the match to TRBD1 covers 8 bases. CDR3 length: 15 amino acids. The V segment lost 7 bases and the J segment 1 base; nucleotides outside the gene matches: 9. CDR1 and CDR2 (germline): ENHRY, SYGVKD.

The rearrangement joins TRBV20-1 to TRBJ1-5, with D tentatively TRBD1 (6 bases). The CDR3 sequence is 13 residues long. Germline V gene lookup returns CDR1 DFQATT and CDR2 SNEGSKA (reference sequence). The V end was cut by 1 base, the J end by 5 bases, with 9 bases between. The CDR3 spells CSARAGVDQPQHF. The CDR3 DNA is TGCAGTGCTAGAGCAGGGGTGGATCAGCCCCAGCATTTT.

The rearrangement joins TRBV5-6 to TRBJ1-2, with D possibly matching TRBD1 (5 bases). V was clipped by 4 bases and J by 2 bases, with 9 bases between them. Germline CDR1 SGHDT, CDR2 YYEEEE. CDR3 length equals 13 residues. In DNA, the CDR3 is TGTGCCAGCAGCGATCAGGGAAACTATGGCTACACCTTC. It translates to CASSDQGNYGYTF.

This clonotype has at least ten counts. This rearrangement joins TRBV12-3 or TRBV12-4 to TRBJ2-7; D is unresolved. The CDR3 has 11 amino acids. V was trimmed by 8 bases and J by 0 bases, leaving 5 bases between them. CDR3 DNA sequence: TGTGCCAGCGGCAGCTCCTACGAGCAGTACTTC. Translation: CASGSSYEQYF.